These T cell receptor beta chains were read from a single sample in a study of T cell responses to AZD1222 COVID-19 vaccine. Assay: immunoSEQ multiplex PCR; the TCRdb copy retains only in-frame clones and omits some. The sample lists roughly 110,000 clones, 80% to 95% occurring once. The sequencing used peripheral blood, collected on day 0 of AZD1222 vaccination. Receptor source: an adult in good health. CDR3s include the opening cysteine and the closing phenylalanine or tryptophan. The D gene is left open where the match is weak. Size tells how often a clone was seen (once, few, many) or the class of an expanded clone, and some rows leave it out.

CDR3nt: TGTGCCAGCAGCTTCGGAGGAGCTGGAAACACCATATATTTT; CDR3aa: CASSFGGAGNTIYF; abundance: NA; d_gene: NA; v_gene: TRBV7-3; j_gene: TRBJ1-3; len: 14
CDR3nt: TGTGCCAGCAGCACCACGGGACTAGGGGTAGGTGAGCAGTTCTTC; CDR3aa: CASSTTGLGVGEQFF; abundance: NA; d_gene: TRBD2; v_gene: TRBV7-3; j_gene: TRBJ2-1; len: 15
CDR3nt: TGTGCCAGCAGTACACTAGCGGGGGTCTCCTACGAGCAGTACTTC; CDR3aa: CASSTLAGVSYEQYF; abundance: NA; d_gene: TRBD2; v_gene: TRBV6-2/TRBV6-3; j_gene: TRBJ2-7; len: 15
CDR3nt: TGTGCCAGCAGGGAGTGGGGGGGCACCGGGGAGCTGTTTTTT; CDR3aa: CASREWGGTGELFF; abundance: few; d_gene: TRBD2; v_gene: TRBV7-2; j_gene: TRBJ2-2; len: 14
CDR3nt: TGTGCGACGAGTAATTGGGTGAACACTGAAGCTTTCTTT; CDR3aa: CATSNWVNTEAFF; abundance: once; d_gene: NA; v_gene: TRBV19; j_gene: TRBJ1-1; len: 13
CDR3nt: TGTGCCAGCAGCCGGAGATGGGGGCAGAGCACAGATACGCAGTATTTT; CDR3aa: CASSRRWGQSTDTQYF; abundance: NA; d_gene: NA; v_gene: TRBV5-8; j_gene: TRBJ2-3; len: 16
CDR3nt: TGTGCCAGCAGCTTAGCGCCGAGACAGGGCAATTCACCCCTCCACTTT; CDR3aa: CASSLAPRQGNSPLHF; abundance: NA; d_gene: TRBD1; v_gene: TRBV7-8; j_gene: TRBJ1-6; len: 16
CDR3nt: TGTGCCAGTAGTATCTTGGGGACCGGCGAGCAGTACTTC; CDR3aa: CASSILGTGEQYF; abundance: few; d_gene: NA; v_gene: TRBV19; j_gene: TRBJ2-7; len: 13
CDR3nt: TGTGCCAGCAGCGAAAGGACTGGCTACACCTTC; CDR3aa: CASSERTGYTF; abundance: NA; d_gene: NA; v_gene: TRBV28; j_gene: TRBJ1-2; len: 11
CDR3nt: TGTGCCAGCTCACCTCTGAGCGGTCCCACCTATAGCACAGATACGCAGTATTTT; CDR3aa: CASSPLSGPTYSTDTQYF; abundance: NA; d_gene: NA; v_gene: TRBV18; j_gene: TRBJ2-3; len: 18
CDR3nt: TGTGCCAGCAGTTACTCGGGTAGGGGGGGCTATGGCTACACCTTC; CDR3aa: CASSYSGRGGYGYTF; abundance: few; d_gene: NA; v_gene: TRBV6-5; j_gene: TRBJ1-2; len: 15
CDR3nt: TGTGCCAGCAGCCCTAGTGCGGGACTGAATAGCAATCAGCCCCAGCATTTT; CDR3aa: CASSPSAGLNSNQPQHF; abundance: NA; d_gene: NA; v_gene: TRBV7-2; j_gene: TRBJ1-5; len: 17
CDR3nt: TGCGCCAGCAGCCTAGGGACAGGGTGGAACACTGAAGCTTTCTTT; CDR3aa: CASSLGTGWNTEAFF; abundance: NA; d_gene: TRBD1; v_gene: TRBV4-1; j_gene: TRBJ1-1; len: 15
CDR3nt: TGTGCCACCAGTGATTTGCCTAGCGGGGGAGCAGATACGCAGTATTTT; CDR3aa: CATSDLPSGGADTQYF; abundance: once; d_gene: TRBD2; v_gene: TRBV24-1; j_gene: TRBJ2-3; len: 16
CDR3nt: TGCGCCAGCAGCTTGGGACGGATTTACGAGCAGTACTTC; CDR3aa: CASSLGRIYEQYF; abundance: NA; d_gene: NA; v_gene: TRBV5-1; j_gene: TRBJ2-7; len: 13
CDR3nt: TGTGCCAGCAGCTTAGTCCCTGGAAACACCATATATTTT; CDR3aa: CASSLVPGNTIYF; abundance: NA; d_gene: NA; v_gene: TRBV7-2; j_gene: TRBJ1-3; len: 13
CDR3nt: TGCGCCAGCAGCTTGGGGCCCCAGGGGGGGGAGACAGATACGCAGTATTTT; CDR3aa: CASSLGPQGGETDTQYF; abundance: NA; d_gene: NA; v_gene: TRBV5-1; j_gene: TRBJ2-3; len: 17
CDR3nt: TGTGCCAGCAGTGCCGGGGACAGGGTGCGTCAAGATACGCAGTATTTT; CDR3aa: CASSAGDRVRQDTQYF; abundance: once; d_gene: TRBD1; v_gene: TRBV6-1; j_gene: TRBJ2-3; len: 16
CDR3nt: TGTGCCAGCAGTTTGGTACAGGGTGGCTACACCTTC; CDR3aa: CASSLVQGGYTF; abundance: NA; d_gene: NA; v_gene: TRBV12-3/TRBV12-4; j_gene: TRBJ1-2; len: 12
CDR3nt: TGTGCCAGCAGCTTGCAGGGCAGGGCCTACGAGCAGTACTTC; CDR3aa: CASSLQGRAYEQYF; abundance: NA; d_gene: NA; v_gene: TRBV5-4; j_gene: TRBJ2-7; len: 14
CDR3nt: TGTGCCAGCTTGAAAAACACTGAAGCTTTCTTT; CDR3aa: CASLKNTEAFF; abundance: NA; d_gene: NA; v_gene: TRBV6-6; j_gene: TRBJ1-1; len: 11
CDR3nt: TGTGCCAGCAGCCGCAACAGGGCTGGAAACACCATATATTTT; CDR3aa: CASSRNRAGNTIYF; abundance: NA; d_gene: NA; v_gene: TRBV3-1/TRBV3-2; j_gene: TRBJ1-3; len: 14
CDR3nt: TGCGCCAGCAGCTTATACCCAGGGAACACTGAAGCTTTCTTT; CDR3aa: CASSLYPGNTEAFF; abundance: NA; d_gene: NA; v_gene: TRBV5-1; j_gene: TRBJ1-1; len: 14
CDR3nt: TGTGCCAGCAGCTATAGCGGGCTATCCACAGATACGCAGTATTTT; CDR3aa: CASSYSGLSTDTQYF; abundance: NA; d_gene: TRBD2; v_gene: TRBV7-2; j_gene: TRBJ2-3; len: 15
CDR3nt: TGTGCCACCAGTGGCGGGGCAGCGAATTCACCCCTCCACTTT; CDR3aa: CATSGGAANSPLHF; abundance: few; d_gene: NA; v_gene: TRBV24-1; j_gene: TRBJ1-6; len: 14
CDR3nt: TGTGCCAGCAGTTCCCTGGGACCCTACGAGCAGTACTTC; CDR3aa: CASSSLGPYEQYF; abundance: NA; d_gene: NA; v_gene: TRBV27; j_gene: TRBJ2-7; len: 13
CDR3nt: TGTGCCAGCAGCCTAGGGACATACAACGGGAATCAGCCCCAGCATTTT; CDR3aa: CASSLGTYNGNQPQHF; abundance: NA; d_gene: NA; v_gene: TRBV7-2; j_gene: TRBJ1-5; len: 16
CDR3nt: TGTGCCAGCAGTTTGGGTAGCGGGGCCCTCCGCACAGATACGCAGTATTTT; CDR3aa: CASSLGSGALRTDTQYF; abundance: NA; d_gene: TRBD2; v_gene: TRBV27; j_gene: TRBJ2-3; len: 17
CDR3nt: TGTGCCAGCGGAGAGAAAAGCACAGATACGCAGTATTTT; CDR3aa: CASGEKSTDTQYF; abundance: NA; d_gene: NA; v_gene: TRBV7-9; j_gene: TRBJ2-3; len: 13
CDR3nt: TGTGCCAGCAGCGGGGAGGGGGCGCGGAAGACCCAGTACTTC; CDR3aa: CASSGEGARKTQYF; abundance: NA; d_gene: NA; v_gene: TRBV9; j_gene: TRBJ2-5; len: 14
CDR3nt: TGTGCCAGCAGCTTGTTGGCTCTTCTACATAATCAGCCCCAGCATTTT; CDR3aa: CASSLLALLHNQPQHF; abundance: NA; d_gene: NA; v_gene: TRBV5-5; j_gene: TRBJ1-5; len: 16
CDR3nt: TGCAGTGCTCGACTCGGTGGCTACACCTTC; CDR3aa: CSARLGGYTF; abundance: NA; d_gene: NA; v_gene: TRBV20-1; j_gene: TRBJ1-2; len: 10
CDR3nt: TGTGCCAGCAGCGTCAGGGGTTTAGGTGAGACCCAGTACTTC; CDR3aa: CASSVRGLGETQYF; abundance: NA; d_gene: NA; v_gene: TRBV11-2; j_gene: TRBJ2-5; len: 14
CDR3nt: TGTGCCAGCAGGGACAGCGTGTTGCACGAGCAGTACTTC; CDR3aa: CASRDSVLHEQYF; abundance: NA; d_gene: NA; v_gene: TRBV7-2; j_gene: TRBJ2-7; len: 13
CDR3nt: TGTGCCGTCGACGTGAAGCCTTACAATGAGCAGTTCTTC; CDR3aa: CAVDVKPYNEQFF; abundance: once; d_gene: NA; v_gene: TRBV7-8; j_gene: TRBJ2-1; len: 13
CDR3nt: TGTGCCAGCAGACGCAAGAGCGGGGTTCAAGAGACCCAGTACTTC; CDR3aa: CASRRKSGVQETQYF; abundance: NA; d_gene: TRBD2; v_gene: TRBV6-5; j_gene: TRBJ2-5; len: 15
CDR3nt: TGTGCCAGCAGCTTGGCCGGACGGAACTATGGCTACACCTTC; CDR3aa: CASSLAGRNYGYTF; abundance: NA; d_gene: NA; v_gene: TRBV5-4; j_gene: TRBJ1-2; len: 14
CDR3nt: TGCGCCAGCAGCCGCCCGGGACAGGGGTCCTACGAGCAGTACTTC; CDR3aa: CASSRPGQGSYEQYF; abundance: NA; d_gene: TRBD1; v_gene: TRBV5-1; j_gene: TRBJ2-7; len: 15
CDR3nt: TGTGCCAGCAGTGTAGGCGGACAGGTCCTTAACTATGGCTACACCTTC; CDR3aa: CASSVGGQVLNYGYTF; abundance: NA; d_gene: TRBD1; v_gene: TRBV27; j_gene: TRBJ1-2; len: 16
CDR3nt: TGTGCCAGCTCACTCGCCGGCAATGAGCAGTTCTTC; CDR3aa: CASSLAGNEQFF; abundance: NA; d_gene: NA; v_gene: TRBV18; j_gene: TRBJ2-1; len: 12
CDR3nt: TGTGCCAGCAGCGTAGGTGGCGGCACCGGGGAGCTGTTTTTT; CDR3aa: CASSVGGGTGELFF; abundance: NA; d_gene: NA; v_gene: TRBV9; j_gene: TRBJ2-2; len: 14